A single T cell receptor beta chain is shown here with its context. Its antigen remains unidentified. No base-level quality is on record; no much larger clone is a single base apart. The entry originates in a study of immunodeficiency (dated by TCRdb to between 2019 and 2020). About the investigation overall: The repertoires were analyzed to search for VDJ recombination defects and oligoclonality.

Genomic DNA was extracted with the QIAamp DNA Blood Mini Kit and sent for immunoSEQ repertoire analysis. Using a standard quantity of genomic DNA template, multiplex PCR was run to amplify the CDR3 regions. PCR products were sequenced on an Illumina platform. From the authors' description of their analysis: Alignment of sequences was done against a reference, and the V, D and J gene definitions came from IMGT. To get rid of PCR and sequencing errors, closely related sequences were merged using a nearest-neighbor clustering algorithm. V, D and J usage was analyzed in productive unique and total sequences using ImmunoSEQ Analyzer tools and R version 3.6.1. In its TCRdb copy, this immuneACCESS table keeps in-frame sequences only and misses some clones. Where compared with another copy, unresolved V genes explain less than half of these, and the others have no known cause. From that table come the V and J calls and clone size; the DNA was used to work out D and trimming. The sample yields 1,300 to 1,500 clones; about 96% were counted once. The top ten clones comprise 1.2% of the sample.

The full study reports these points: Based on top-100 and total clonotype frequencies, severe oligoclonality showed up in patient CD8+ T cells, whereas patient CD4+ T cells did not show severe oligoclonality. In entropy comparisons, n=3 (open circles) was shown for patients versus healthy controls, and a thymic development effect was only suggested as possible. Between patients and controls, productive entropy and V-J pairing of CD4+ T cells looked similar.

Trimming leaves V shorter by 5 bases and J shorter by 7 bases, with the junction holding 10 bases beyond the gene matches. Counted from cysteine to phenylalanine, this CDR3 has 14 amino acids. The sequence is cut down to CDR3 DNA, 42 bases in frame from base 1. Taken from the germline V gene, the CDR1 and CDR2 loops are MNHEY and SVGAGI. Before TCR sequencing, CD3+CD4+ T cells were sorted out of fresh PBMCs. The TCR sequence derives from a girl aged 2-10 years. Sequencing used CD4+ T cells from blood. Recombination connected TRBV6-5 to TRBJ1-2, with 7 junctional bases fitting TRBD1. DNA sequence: TGTGCCAGCAGTCTTGAACAGGGGAGTTTTGGCTACACCTTC. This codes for CASSLEQGSFGYTF.